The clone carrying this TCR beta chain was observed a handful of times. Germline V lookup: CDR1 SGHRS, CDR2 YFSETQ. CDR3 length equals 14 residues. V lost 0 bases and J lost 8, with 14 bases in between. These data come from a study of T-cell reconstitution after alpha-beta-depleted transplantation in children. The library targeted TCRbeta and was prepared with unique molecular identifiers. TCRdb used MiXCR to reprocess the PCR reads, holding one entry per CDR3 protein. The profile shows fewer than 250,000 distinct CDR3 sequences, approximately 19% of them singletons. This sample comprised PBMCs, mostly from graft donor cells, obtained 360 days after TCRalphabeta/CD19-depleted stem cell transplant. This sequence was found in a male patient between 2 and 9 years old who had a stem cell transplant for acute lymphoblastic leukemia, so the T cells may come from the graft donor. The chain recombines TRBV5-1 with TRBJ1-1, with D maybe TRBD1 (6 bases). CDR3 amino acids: CASSLVGGGTEAFF. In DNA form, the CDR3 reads TGCGCCAGCAGCTTGGTCGGAGGGGGTACCGAAGCTTTCTTT.